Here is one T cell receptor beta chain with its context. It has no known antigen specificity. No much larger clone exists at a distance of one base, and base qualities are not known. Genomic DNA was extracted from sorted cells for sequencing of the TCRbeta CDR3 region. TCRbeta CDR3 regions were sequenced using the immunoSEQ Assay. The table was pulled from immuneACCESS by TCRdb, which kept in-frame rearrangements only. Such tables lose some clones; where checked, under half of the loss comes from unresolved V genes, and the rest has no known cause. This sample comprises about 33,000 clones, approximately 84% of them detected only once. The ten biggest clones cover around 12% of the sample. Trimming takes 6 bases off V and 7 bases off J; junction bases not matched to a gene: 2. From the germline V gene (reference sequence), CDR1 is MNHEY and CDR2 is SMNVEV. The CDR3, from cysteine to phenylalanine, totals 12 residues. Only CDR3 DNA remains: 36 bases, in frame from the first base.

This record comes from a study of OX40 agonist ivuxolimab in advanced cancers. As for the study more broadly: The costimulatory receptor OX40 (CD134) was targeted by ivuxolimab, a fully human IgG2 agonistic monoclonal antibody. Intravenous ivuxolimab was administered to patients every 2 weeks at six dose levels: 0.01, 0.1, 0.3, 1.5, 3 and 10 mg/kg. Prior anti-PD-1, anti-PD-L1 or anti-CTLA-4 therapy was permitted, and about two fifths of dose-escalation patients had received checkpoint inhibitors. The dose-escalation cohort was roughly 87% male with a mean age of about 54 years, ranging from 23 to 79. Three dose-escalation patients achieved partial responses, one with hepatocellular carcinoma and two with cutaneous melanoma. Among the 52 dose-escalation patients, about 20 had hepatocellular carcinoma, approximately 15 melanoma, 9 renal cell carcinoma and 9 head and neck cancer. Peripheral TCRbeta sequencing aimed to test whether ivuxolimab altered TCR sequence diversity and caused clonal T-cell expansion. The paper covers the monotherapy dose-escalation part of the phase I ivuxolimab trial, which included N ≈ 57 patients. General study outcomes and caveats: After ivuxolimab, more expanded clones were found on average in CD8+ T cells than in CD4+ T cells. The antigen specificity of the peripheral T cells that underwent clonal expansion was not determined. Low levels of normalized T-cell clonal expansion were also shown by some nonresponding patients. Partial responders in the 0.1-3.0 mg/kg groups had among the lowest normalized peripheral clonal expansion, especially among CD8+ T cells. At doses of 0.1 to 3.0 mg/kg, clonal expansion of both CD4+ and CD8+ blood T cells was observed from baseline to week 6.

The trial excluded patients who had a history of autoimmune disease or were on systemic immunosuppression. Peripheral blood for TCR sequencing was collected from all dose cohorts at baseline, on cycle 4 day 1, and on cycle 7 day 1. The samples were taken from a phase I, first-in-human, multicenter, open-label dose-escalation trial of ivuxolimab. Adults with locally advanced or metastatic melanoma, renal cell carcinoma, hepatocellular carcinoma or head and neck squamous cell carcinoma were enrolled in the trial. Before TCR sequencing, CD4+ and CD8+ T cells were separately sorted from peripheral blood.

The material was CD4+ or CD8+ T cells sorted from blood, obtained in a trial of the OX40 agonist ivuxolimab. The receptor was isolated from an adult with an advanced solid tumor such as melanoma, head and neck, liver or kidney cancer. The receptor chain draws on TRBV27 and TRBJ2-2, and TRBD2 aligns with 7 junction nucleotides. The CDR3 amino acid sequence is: CASSWGGGELFF. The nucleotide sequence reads TGTGCCAGCAGCTGGGGGGGCGGGGAGCTGTTTTTT.